This T cell receptor beta chain was recorded in a study of lymphopenia after photon versus proton radiotherapy. Study-level findings and limits: Proton therapy kept repertoires fairly stable, unlike photons, which gained effector/memory cells.

Profiled with immunoSEQ multiplex PCR; TCRdb holds only in-frame clones, not every one. The top ten clones hold nearly 15% of a sample with about 35,000 clones, approximately 90% of them seen once. Comments on this clone: Its antigen is undetermined.

Germline V lookup: CDR1 SGHDT, CDR2 YYEEEE. The CDR3 length is 15 residues. V was clipped by 3 bases and J by 1 base, with 13 bases between them. V is TRBV5-6 and J is TRBJ2-5, with a possible D match to TRBD2 (7 bases). This specimen was peripheral blood, taken from a patient treated with photon-based radiotherapy. The source of this sequence is a man aged 60 to 69 with cholangiocarcinoma. CDR3 sequence: CASSSTGGSQETQYF. The CDR3 DNA follows: TGTGCCAGCAGCTCGACGGGGGGCAGCCAAGAGACCCAGTACTTC.